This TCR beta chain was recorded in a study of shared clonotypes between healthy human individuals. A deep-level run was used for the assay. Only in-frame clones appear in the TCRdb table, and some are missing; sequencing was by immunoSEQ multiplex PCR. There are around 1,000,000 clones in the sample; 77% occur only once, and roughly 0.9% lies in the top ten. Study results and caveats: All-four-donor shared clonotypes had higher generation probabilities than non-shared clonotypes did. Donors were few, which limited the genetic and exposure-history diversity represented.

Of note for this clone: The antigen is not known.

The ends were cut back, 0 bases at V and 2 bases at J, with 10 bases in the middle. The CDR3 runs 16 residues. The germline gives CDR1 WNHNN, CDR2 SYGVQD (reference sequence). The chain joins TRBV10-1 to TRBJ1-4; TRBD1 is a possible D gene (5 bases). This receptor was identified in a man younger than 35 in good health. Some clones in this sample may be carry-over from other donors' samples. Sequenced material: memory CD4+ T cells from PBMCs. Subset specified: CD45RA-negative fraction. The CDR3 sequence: CASSESAAGTNEKLFF. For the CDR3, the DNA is TGCGCCAGCAGTGAGTCGGCGGCAGGGACTAATGAAAAACTGTTTTTT.